The clone carrying this T cell receptor (beta chain) was detected once. The entry originates in a study of blood T cell repertoires in COVID-19. Using immunoSEQ multiplex PCR, the repertoire was profiled, and TCRdb retains in-frame clones only, with some absent. Among about 240,000 clones listed, about four fifths were seen once. V dropped 7 bases and J dropped 9 bases, with 16 bases sitting between them. The CDR3 sequence is 14 residues long. Germline-derived CDR1 and CDR2 are SGHVS and FQNEAQ. This chain links TRBV7-8 with TRBJ1-6; tentative D call: TRBD1 (6 bases). The receptor comes from a woman older than 75 with acute or convalescent COVID-19. Specimen: peripheral blood. DNA for the CDR3: TGTGCCAGCACCGCGACAGGTTCCACTTCACCCCTCCACTTT. This encodes CASTATGSTSPLHF.